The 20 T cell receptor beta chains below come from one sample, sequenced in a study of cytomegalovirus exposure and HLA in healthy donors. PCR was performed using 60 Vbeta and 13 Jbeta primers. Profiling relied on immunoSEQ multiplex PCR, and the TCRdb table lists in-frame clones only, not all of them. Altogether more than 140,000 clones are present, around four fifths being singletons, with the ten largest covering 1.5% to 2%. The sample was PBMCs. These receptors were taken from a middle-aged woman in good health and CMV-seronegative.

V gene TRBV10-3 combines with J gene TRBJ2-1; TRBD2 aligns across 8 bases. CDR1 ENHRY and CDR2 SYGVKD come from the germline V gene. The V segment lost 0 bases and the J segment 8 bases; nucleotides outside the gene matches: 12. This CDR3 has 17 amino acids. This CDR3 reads CAISESRGSGTVYEQFF. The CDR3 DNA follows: TGTGCCATCAGTGAGTCGAGAGGTAGCGGGACGGTGTATGAGCAGTTCTTC.

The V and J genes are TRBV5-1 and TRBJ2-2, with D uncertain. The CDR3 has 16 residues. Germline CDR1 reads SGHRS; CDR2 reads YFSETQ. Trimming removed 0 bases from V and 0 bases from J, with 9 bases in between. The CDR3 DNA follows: TGCGCCAGCAGCTTGGTGGTCAGATCGAACACCGGGGAGCTGTTTTTT. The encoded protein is CASSLVVRSNTGELFF. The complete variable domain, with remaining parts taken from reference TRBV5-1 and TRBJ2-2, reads KAGVTQTPRYLIKTRGQQVTLSCSPISGHRSVSWYQQTPGQGLQFLFEYFSETQRNKGNFPGRFSGRQFSNSRSEMNVSTLELGDSALYLCASSLVVRSNTGELFFGEGSRLTVL.

The CDR3 protein is CASSLGLGTGELFF. In nucleotides, the CDR3 is TGTGCCAGCAGCTTGGGACTCGGCACCGGGGAGCTGTTTTTT. The chain uses TRBV7-3 and TRBJ2-2; D possibly corresponds to TRBD2 (6 bases). There are 14 residues in the CDR3. V was clipped by 3 bases and J by 4 bases, with 9 bases between them. CDR1 is SGHTA and CDR2 is FQGTGA in the germline V gene.

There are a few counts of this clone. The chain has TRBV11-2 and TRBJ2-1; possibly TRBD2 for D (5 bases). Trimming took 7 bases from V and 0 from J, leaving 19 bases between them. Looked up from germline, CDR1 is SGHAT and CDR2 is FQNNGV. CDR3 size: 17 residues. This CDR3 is CASTPSVEASSYNEQFF. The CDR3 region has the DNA TGTGCCAGCACCCCTTCCGTGGAGGCAAGCTCCTACAATGAGCAGTTCTTC.

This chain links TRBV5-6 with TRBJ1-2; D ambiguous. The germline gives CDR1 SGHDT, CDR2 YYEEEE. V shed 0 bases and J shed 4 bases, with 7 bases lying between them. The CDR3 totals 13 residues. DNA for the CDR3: TGTGCCAGCAGCTTGGGGAGCTTCTATGGCTACACCTTC. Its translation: CASSLGSFYGYTF.

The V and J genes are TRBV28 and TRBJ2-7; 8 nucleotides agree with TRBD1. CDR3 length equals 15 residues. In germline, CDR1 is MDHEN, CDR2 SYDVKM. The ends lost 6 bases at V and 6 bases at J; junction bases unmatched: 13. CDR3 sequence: CASSWGFQGAREQYF. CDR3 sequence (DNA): TGTGCCAGCAGCTGGGGGTTCCAGGGGGCGCGCGAGCAGTACTTC.

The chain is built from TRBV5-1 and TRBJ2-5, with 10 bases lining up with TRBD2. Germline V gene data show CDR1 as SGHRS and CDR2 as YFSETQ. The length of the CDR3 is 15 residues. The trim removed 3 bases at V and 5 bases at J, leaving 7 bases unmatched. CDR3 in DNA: TGCGCCAGCAGCTCCTCCCTAGCGGGAGTGGAGACCCAGTACTTC. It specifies CASSSSLAGVETQYF.

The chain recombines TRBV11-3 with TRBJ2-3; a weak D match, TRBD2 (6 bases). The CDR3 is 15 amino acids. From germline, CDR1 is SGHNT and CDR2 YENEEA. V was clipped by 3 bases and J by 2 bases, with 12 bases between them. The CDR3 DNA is TGTGCCAGCAGCTTTAGCGGTCCACCCACAGATACGCAGTATTTT. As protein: CASSFSGPPTDTQYF.

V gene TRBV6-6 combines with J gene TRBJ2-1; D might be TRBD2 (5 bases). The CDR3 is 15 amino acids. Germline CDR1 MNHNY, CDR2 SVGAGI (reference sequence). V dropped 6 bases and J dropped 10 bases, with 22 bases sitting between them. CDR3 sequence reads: CASRVEPGPQREQFF. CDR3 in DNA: TGTGCCAGCAGGGTGGAGCCGGGCCCCCAGCGGGAGCAGTTCTTC.

This chain's CDR3 is CASSFSQGPLAYEQYF. In DNA form, the CDR3 reads TGTGCCAGCAGTTTTAGCCAGGGCCCGTTAGCCTACGAGCAGTACTTC. V and J are TRBV27 and TRBJ2-7; D is perhaps TRBD1 (5 bases). This CDR3 region has 16 residues. Between the trimmed V and J ends, which lost 3 bases and 2 bases, there was a span of 17 bases. CDR1 is MNHEY and CDR2 is SMNVEV in the germline V gene (reference sequence).

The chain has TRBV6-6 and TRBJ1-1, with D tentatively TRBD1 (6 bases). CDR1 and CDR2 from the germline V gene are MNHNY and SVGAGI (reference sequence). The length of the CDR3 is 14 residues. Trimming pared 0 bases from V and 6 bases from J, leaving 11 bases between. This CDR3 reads CASSYSQGFSEAFF. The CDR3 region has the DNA TGTGCCAGCAGTTACTCGCAGGGGTTTTCTGAAGCTTTCTTT.

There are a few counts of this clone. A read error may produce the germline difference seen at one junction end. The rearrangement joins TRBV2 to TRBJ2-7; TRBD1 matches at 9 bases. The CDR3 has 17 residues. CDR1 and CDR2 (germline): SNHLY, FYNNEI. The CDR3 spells CASGDLPGTGSSYEQYF. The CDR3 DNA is TGTGCCAGCGGTGATCTTCCCGGGACAGGGAGCTCCTACGAGCAGTACTTC. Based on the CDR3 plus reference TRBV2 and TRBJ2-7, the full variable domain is EPEVTQTPSHQVTQMGQEVILRCVPISNHLYFYWYRQILGQKVEFLVSFYNNEISEKSEIFDDQFSVERPDGSNFTLKIRSTKLEDSAMYFCASGDLPGTGSSYEQYFGPGTRLTVT.

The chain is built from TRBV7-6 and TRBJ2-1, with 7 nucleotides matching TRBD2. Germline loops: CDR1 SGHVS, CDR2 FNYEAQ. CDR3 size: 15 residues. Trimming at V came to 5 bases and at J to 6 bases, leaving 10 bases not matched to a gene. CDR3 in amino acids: CASSLDERDINEQFF. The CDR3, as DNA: TGTGCCAGCAGCCTCGACGAGCGGGATATCAATGAGCAGTTCTTC.

The CDR3 nucleotides read TGTGCCAGTAGTCCCAGACAGGGGCGAACACTTAACTTTCCTAACACTGAAGCTTTCTTT. Protein product: CASSPRQGRTLNFPNTEAFF. The rearrangement joins TRBV19 to TRBJ1-1; TRBD1 agrees at 8 bases. This CDR3 spans 20 amino acids. Trimming at V came to 5 bases and at J to 2 bases, leaving 22 bases not matched to a gene. The germline gives CDR1 LNHDA, CDR2 SQIVND (reference sequence). The whole variable domain, remainder taken from reference TRBV19 and TRBJ1-1, is DGGITQSPKYLFRKEGQNVTLSCEQNLNHDAMYWYRQDPGQGLRLIYYSQIVNDFQKGDIAEGYSVSREKKESFPLTVTSAQKNPTAFYLCASSPRQGRTLNFPNTEAFFGQGTRLTVV.

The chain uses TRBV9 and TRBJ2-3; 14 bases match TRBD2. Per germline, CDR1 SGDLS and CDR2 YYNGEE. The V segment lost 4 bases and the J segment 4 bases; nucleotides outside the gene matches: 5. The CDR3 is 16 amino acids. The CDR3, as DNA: TGTGCCAGCAGCACCGGGACTAGCGGGAGCCCAGATACGCAGTATTTT. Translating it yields CASSTGTSGSPDTQYF.

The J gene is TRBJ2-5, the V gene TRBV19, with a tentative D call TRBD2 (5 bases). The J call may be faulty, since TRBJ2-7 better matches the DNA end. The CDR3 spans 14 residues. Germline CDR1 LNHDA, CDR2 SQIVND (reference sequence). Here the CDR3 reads CASSKGGAAYEQYF. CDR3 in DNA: TGTGCCAGTAGTAAAGGAGGCGCCGCCTACGAGCAGTACTTC.

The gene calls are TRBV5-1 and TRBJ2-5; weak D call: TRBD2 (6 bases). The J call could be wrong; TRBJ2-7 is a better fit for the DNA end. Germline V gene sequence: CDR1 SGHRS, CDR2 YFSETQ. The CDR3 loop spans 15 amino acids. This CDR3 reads CASSPAADYPSEQYF. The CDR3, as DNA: TGCGCCAGCAGCCCCGCTGCGGACTACCCCTCCGAGCAGTACTTC.

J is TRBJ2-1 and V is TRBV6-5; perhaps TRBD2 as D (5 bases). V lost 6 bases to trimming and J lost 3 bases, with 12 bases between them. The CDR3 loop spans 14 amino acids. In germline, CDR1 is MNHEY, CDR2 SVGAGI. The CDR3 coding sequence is TGTGCCAGCAGAGAGGGATTAAGCTACAATGAGCAGTTCTTC. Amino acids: CASREGLSYNEQFF.

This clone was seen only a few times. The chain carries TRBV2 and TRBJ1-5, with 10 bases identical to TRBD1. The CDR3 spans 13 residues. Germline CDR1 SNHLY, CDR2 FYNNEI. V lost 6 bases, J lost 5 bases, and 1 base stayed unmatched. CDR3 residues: CASSGTGDQPQHF. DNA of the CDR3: TGTGCCAGCAGCGGGACAGGGGATCAGCCCCAGCATTTT.

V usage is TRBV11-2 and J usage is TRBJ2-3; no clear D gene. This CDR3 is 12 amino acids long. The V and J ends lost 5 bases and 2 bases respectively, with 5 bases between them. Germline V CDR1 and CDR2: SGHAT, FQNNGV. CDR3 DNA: TGTGCCAGCAGCCTATACACAGATACGCAGTATTTT. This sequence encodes CASSLYTDTQYF. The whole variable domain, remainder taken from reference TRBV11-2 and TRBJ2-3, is EAGVAQSPRYKIIEKRQSVAFWCNPISGHATLYWYQQILGQGPKLLIQFQNNGVVDDSQLPKDRFSAERLKGVDSTLKIQPAKLEDSAVYLCASSLYTDTQYFGPGTRLTVL.